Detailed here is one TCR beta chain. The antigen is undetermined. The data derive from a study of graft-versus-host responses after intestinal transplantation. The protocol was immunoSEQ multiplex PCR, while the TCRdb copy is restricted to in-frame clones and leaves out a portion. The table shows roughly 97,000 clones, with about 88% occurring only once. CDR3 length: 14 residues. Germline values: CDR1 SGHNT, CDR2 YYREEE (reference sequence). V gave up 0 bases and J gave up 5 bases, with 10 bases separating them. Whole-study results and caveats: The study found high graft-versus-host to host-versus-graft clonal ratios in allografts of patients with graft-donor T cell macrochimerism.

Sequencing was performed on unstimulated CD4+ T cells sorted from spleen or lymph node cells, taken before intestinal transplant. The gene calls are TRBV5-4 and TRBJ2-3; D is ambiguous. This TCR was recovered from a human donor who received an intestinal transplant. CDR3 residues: CASSLGAPGDTQYF. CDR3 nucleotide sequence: TGTGCCAGCAGCTTGGGGGCGCCAGGAGATACGCAGTATTTT.